This record looks at one T cell receptor beta chain sequence and its context. Per the original methods: Cell counts per sample came from amplifying reference gene primers. Some clones are missing from TCRdb's copy, which holds only in-frame ones; the method was immunoSEQ multiplex PCR. The V and J calls and clone size are taken from that table; D and trimming were inferred from the DNA. In the table there are more than 40,000 clones, 65% to 90% of which are singletons. This sample was included in a study of blood T cell repertoires in COVID-19. Study-wide background: Material from acute and convalescent COVID-19 was sourced from the United States, Italy and Spain. Sample material is recorded as cDNA or gDNA derived from T cells, B-cell-depleted T cells, or PBMCs.

Germline lookup yields CDR1 MNHEY and CDR2 SVGAGI. The CDR3 covers 13 residues. V lost 7 bases, J lost 10 bases, and 3 bases stayed unmatched. The specimen sequenced was peripheral blood. The chain couples TRBV6-5 to TRBJ1-6; the match to TRBD1 covers 11 bases. This clonotype was sampled from a woman of 80 years or more with acute or convalescent COVID-19. The CDR3 here is CASTGQGESPLHF. CDR3 bases: TGTGCCAGCACGGGACAGGGGGAGTCACCCCTCCACTTT.